A single sample is the source of the 24 T cell receptor beta chains below, sequenced in a study of identical twins. Via MiXCR, TCRdb re-called the 5' RACE reads, giving one row per CDR3 protein. The sample lists roughly 240,000 distinct CDR3 sequences; approximately 7.9% were seen once. Another study also made use of these data, one on yellow fever vaccine responses in identical twins.

The sample consisted of CD8+ T cells sorted from blood. The origin of the receptors is a woman between 18 and 30 years old in good health.

The rearrangement joins TRBV12-3 or TRBV12-4 to TRBJ2-1; no firm D call. The CDR3 length is 12 residues. Trimming removed 1 base from V and 9 bases from J, with 7 bases in between. The CDR3 coding sequence is TGTGCCAGCAGTTTAGGGTTTCTTGAGCAGTTCTTC. As protein: CASSLGFLEQFF.

This clonotype was seen many times. V and J are TRBV6-1 and TRBJ2-1, with D possibly being TRBD1 (6 bases). V lost 1 base and J 6 bases, leaving 10 bases between the germline ends. Germline lookup yields CDR1 MNHNS and CDR2 SASEGT. The CDR3 loop spans 14 amino acids. The CDR3 coding sequence is TGTGCCAGCAGTGAAGAGGCGACAGGCAATGAGCAGTTCTTC. It codes for CASSEEATGNEQFF.

This clonotype was observed many times. The chain uses TRBV7-8 and TRBJ2-7; perhaps TRBD2 as D (6 bases). This CDR3 comprises 17 residues. Germline lookup yields CDR1 SGHVS and CDR2 FQNEAQ. The ends were cut back, 0 bases at V and 1 base at J, with 16 bases in the middle. The CDR3, as DNA: TGTGCCAGCAGCTTAGCGGTGAGCGGGCTTCAGTCCTACGAGCAGTACGTC. This codes for CASSLAVSGLQSYEQYV.

The chain joins TRBV14 to TRBJ1-2; D unresolved. V was clipped by 5 bases and J by 5 bases, with 12 bases between them. This CDR3 contains 13 residues. Germline assignment: CDR1 SGHDN and CDR2 FVKESK. DNA for the CDR3: TGTGCCAGCAGCTCATCGCCACGTTATGGCTACACCTTC. Translated: CASSSSPRYGYTF.

This clonotype was observed a few times. This chain uses TRBV7-9 with TRBJ2-3; tentatively, D is TRBD2 (5 bases). The CDR3 covers 15 residues. Germline V gene data show CDR1 as SEHNR and CDR2 as FQNEAQ (reference sequence). With 3 bases removed from V and 0 bases from J, the gap between germline ends came to 10 bases. The CDR3 DNA reads as TGTGCCAGCAGCTTCGGACGGGATAGCACAGATACGCAGTATTTT. It translates to CASSFGRDSTDTQYF.

This clonotype was detected ten times or more. The chain links TRBV6-5 to TRBJ2-2; tentative D call: TRBD2 (6 bases). Trimming cost V 0 bases and J 1 base, with 9 bases left between them. Germline V gene data show CDR1 as MNHEY and CDR2 as SVGAGI. The CDR3 totals 16 residues. CDR3 amino acids: CASSYSAGRNTGELFF. In nucleotides, the CDR3 is TGTGCCAGCAGTTACTCCGCGGGACGGAACACCGGGGAGCTGTTTTTT.

The chain uses TRBV11-2 and TRBJ2-3; 10 nucleotides align to TRBD2. The germline gives CDR1 SGHAT, CDR2 FQNNGV. The CDR3 sequence is 15 residues long. Trimming took 5 bases from V and 2 from J; bases not matched to a gene: 4. The CDR3 bases are TGTGCCAGCAGCAACAGCGGGAGGGCCACAGATACGCAGTATTTT. Residues: CASSNSGRATDTQYF. Complete variable domain (other parts from reference TRBV11-2 and TRBJ2-3): EAGVAQSPRYKIIEKRQSVAFWCNPISGHATLYWYQQILGQGPKLLIQFQNNGVVDDSQLPKDRFSAERLKGVDSTLKIQPAKLEDSAVYLCASSNSGRATDTQYFGPGTRLTVL.

The chain couples TRBV20-1 to TRBJ2-3; 7 nucleotides match TRBD1. In germline, CDR1 is DFQATT, CDR2 SNEGSKA (reference sequence). This CDR3 spans 17 amino acids. Trimming at V came to 2 bases and at J to 0 bases, leaving 11 bases not matched to a gene. CDR3 region: CSARQGVPPLSTDTQYF. The CDR3 DNA reads as TGCAGTGCTAGACAGGGGGTCCCCCCCCTTAGCACAGATACGCAGTATTTT.

This clonotype showed up just once. The chain employs TRBV5-6 and TRBJ2-3; 8 nucleotides line up with TRBD2. After removal of 5 bases from V and 0 bases from J, the junction contained 8 bases not matched to a gene. This CDR3 is built from 16 residues. Germline V gene data show CDR1 as SGHDT and CDR2 as YYEEEE. This CDR3 reads CASRGGSGRSTDTQYF. The CDR3 DNA follows: TGTGCCAGCAGGGGCGGGAGCGGGAGAAGCACAGATACGCAGTATTTT.

This clonotype came up a few times. J is TRBJ2-2 and V is TRBV12-3 or TRBV12-4, with D perhaps matching TRBD1 or TRBD2 (6 bases each). V was pared by 8 bases and J by 5 bases, with 15 bases between. The CDR3 extends over 14 amino acids. The CDR3 DNA is TGTGCCAGCGGGGGGCCCGACACTACCGGGGAGCTGTTTTTT. It encodes CASGGPDTTGELFF.

This clonotype was counted between two and nine times. The chain uses TRBV28 and TRBJ1-6; tentatively, D is TRBD1 (5 bases). Germline V lookup: CDR1 MDHEN, CDR2 SYDVKM. CDR3 length: 14 amino acids. Trimming removed 2 bases at V and 8 bases at J, with 10 bases between. The DNA for the CDR3 is TGTGCCAGCAGTTTAGCGGGACCGGATTCACCCCTCCACTTT. Its protein product is CASSLAGPDSPLHF.

This clonotype was seen more than once but under ten times. This rearrangement joins TRBV12-3 or TRBV12-4 to TRBJ1-4; D ambiguous. This CDR3 comprises 11 residues. Trimming removed 3 bases at V and 7 bases at J, with 3 bases between. CDR3 in DNA: TGTGCCAGCAGTTTTAGTGAAAAACTGTTTTTT. Its protein product is CASSFSEKLFF.

The CDR3 DNA reads as TGTGCCAGCAGCCCATACGTCTCGACTGGAAACACCATATATTTT. Its translation is CASSPYVSTGNTIYF. The chain employs TRBV7-9 and TRBJ1-3; D gene uncertain. The CDR3 has 15 residues. Germline V gives CDR1 SEHNR, CDR2 FQNEAQ (reference sequence). V lost 5 bases and J lost 2, with 13 bases in between.

This clonotype was observed a few times. J is TRBJ2-1 and V is TRBV9; D gene unclear. The germline V gene encodes CDR1 SGDLS and CDR2 YYNGEE. This CDR3 contains 12 residues. The V end was cut by 3 bases, the J end by 8 bases, with 9 bases between. Here the CDR3 reads CASSGRVDEQFF. The CDR3 DNA reads TGTGCCAGCAGCGGCCGGGTCGATGAGCAGTTCTTC.

The sample holds a few counts of this clonotype. The chain carries TRBV27 and TRBJ2-5; unclear D gene. The germline V gene has CDR1 MNHEY and CDR2 SMNVEV (reference sequence). The CDR3 loop spans 14 amino acids. Trimming shortened V by 3 bases and J by 1 base, and 9 bases separated the two germline ends. The DNA of the CDR3 is TGTGCCAGCAGTTTGATGGGAAGCCAAGAGACCCAGTACTTC. Residues: CASSLMGSQETQYF.

This clonotype was observed at least ten times. This chain connects TRBV7-9 to TRBJ1-2; D gene uncertain. Trimming stripped 2 bases from V and 7 bases from J, with 8 bases between. CDR1 and CDR2 (germline): SEHNR, FQNEAQ (reference sequence). The CDR3 contains 12 residues. CDR3 nucleotides: TGTGCCAGCAGCTTAAACAAGCCTGGCTACACCTTC. This encodes CASSLNKPGYTF. The variable domain in full, with the rest retrieved from reference TRBV7-9 and TRBJ1-2, is DTGVSQNPRHKITKRGQNVTFRCDPISEHNRLYWYRQTLGQGPEFLTYFQNEAQLEKSRLLSDRFSAERPKGSFSTLEIQRTEQGDSAMYLCASSLNKPGYTFGSGTRLTVV.

Ten or more counts support this clonotype. The chain combines TRBV5-4 with TRBJ2-3; D not certain. The CDR3 covers 13 residues. CDR1 is SGHNT and CDR2 is YYREEE in the germline V gene (reference sequence). The V end was cut by 0 bases, the J end by 5 bases, with 7 bases between. This CDR3 is CASSLAWGDTQYF. DNA of the CDR3: TGTGCCAGCAGCTTGGCATGGGGAGATACGCAGTATTTT.

This clonotype has only a few counts. This chain uses TRBV4-1 with TRBJ2-3; maybe TRBD2 (5 bases). This CDR3 has 15 amino acids. V gave up 0 bases and J gave up 3 bases, with 10 bases separating them. Germline V gene data show CDR1 as MGHRA and CDR2 as YSYEKL. The CDR3 bases are TGCGCCAGCAGCCAAGATGCACTAGAGACAGATACGCAGTATTTT. Amino acids: CASSQDALETDTQYF.

The chain employs TRBV27 and TRBJ1-1; 7 bases fit TRBD1. V lost 5 bases and J lost 5; bases outside the gene matches: 14. CDR1 and CDR2 (germline): MNHEY, SMNVEV (reference sequence). The CDR3 sequence is 16 residues long. The CDR3: CASSQPGQLKKTEAFF. The CDR3 DNA reads as TGTGCCAGCAGTCAACCGGGACAGCTGAAGAAAACTGAAGCTTTCTTT.

This clonotype was detected many times. The chain is built from TRBV5-5 and TRBJ2-1, with TRBD2 identical over 9 bases. CDR3 length: 14 residues. J lost 4 bases, V lost 4 bases, and 3 bases had no gene match. Per the germline V gene, CDR1 is SGHKS and CDR2 is YYEKEE (reference sequence). The CDR3 nucleotides are TGTGCCAGCAGCGCGCGGGGGGGGTACAATGAGCAGTTCTTC. Protein sequence: CASSARGGYNEQFF. The full variable domain, its missing parts supplied by reference TRBV5-5 and TRBJ2-1, is DAGVTQSPTHLIKTRGQQVTLRCSPISGHKSVSWYQQVLGQGPQFIFQYYEKEERGRGNFPDRFSARQFPNYSSELNVNALLLGDSALYLCASSARGGYNEQFFGPGTRLTVL.

There are a few counts of this clonotype. The V call is TRBV15, the J call TRBJ2-1, with TRBD1 matching 7 bases. The V gene's germline CDR1 is LNHNV and CDR2 YYDKDF (reference sequence). The trim removed 2 bases at V and 2 bases at J, leaving 6 bases unmatched. This CDR3 has 16 residues. The CDR3 spells CATSRKGQAAYNEQFF. CDR3 sequence (DNA): TGTGCCACCAGCAGAAAAGGACAGGCGGCCTACAATGAGCAGTTCTTC.

This clonotype was found many times. The chain joins TRBV29-1 to TRBJ2-1; D is uncertain. The CDR3 runs to 11 residues. CDR1 and CDR2 from the germline V gene are SQVTM and ANQGSEA. V shed 4 bases and J shed 3 bases, with 4 bases lying between them. The CDR3 reads CSVVGYNEQFF. In DNA, the CDR3 is TGCAGCGTTGTAGGCTACAATGAGCAGTTCTTC.

The chain combines TRBV7-2 with TRBJ2-7, with TRBD2 as a possible D gene (6 bases). This CDR3 is 16 amino acids long. CDR1 and CDR2 from the germline V gene are SGHTA and FQGNSA. V gave up 0 bases and J gave up 7 bases, with 19 bases separating them. This chain's CDR3 is CASSLAGTSRTQEQYF. CDR3 in DNA: TGTGCCAGCAGCTTAGCCGGGACTTCTCGAACCCAAGAGCAGTACTTC.

This clonotype was seen repeatedly, ten times or more. This chain connects TRBV27 to TRBJ1-6; D ambiguous. The CDR3 extends over 17 amino acids. CDR1 MNHEY and CDR2 SMNVEV come from the germline V gene (reference sequence). Trimming pared 0 bases from V and 0 bases from J, leaving 9 bases between. DNA for the CDR3: TGTGCCAGCAGTTTATCGGTGCCTAGCTCCTATAATTCACCCCTCCACTTT. Translating gives CASSLSVPSSYNSPLHF.